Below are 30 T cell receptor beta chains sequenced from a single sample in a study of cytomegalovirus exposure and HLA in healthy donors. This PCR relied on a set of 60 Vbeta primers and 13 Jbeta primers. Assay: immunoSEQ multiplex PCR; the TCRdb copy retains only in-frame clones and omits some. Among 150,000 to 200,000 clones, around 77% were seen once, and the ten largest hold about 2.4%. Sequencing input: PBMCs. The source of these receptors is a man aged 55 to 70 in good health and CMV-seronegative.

In nucleotides, the CDR3 is TGTGCCAGCAGTTACGGGGGGAGCACAGATACGCAGTATTTT. Protein: CASSYGGSTDTQYF. This chain connects TRBV6-6 to TRBJ2-3, with D maybe TRBD2 (6 bases). V was shortened by 2 bases and J by 0 bases, with 6 bases between the two germline ends. Germline V gene sequence: CDR1 MNHNY, CDR2 SVGAGI (reference sequence). The CDR3 spans 14 residues.

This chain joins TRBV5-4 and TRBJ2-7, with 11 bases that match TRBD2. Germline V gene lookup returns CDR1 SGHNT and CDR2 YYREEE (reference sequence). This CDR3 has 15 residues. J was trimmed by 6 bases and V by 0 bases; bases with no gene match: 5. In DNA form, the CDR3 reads TGTGCCAGCAGCTTGGATGGTAGCGGGAGGGCCGAGCAGTACTTC. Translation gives CASSLDGSGRAEQYF.

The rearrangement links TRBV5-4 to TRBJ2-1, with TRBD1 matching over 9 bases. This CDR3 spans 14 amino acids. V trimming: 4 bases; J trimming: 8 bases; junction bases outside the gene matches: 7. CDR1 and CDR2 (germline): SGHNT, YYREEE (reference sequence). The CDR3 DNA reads TGTGCCAGCAGCCCTGGGACAGGGTCAGATGAGCAGTTCTTC. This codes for CASSPGTGSDEQFF.

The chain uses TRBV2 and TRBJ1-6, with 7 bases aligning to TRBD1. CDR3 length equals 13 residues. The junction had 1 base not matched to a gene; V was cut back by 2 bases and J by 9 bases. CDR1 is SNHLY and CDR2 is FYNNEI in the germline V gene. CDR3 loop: CASSERQGSPLHF. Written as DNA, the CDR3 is TGTGCCAGCAGTGAAAGACAGGGTTCACCCCTCCACTTT.

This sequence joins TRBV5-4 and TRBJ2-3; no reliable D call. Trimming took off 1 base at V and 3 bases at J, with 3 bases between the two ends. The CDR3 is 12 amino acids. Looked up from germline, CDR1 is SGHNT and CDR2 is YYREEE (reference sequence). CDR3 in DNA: TGTGCCAGCAGCTTGTCGACAGATACGCAGTATTTT. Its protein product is CASSLSTDTQYF.

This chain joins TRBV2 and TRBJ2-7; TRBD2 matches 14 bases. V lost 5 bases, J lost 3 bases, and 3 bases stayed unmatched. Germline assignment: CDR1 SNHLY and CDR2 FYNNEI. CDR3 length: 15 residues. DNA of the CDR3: TGTGCCAGCAGTCGACTAGCGGGAGGGGACTACGAGCAGTACTTC. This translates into CASSRLAGGDYEQYF.

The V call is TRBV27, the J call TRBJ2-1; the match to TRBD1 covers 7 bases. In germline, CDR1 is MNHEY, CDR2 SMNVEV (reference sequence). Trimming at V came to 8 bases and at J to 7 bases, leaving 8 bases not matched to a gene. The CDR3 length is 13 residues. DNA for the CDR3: TGTGCCAGCGGAAAGGGGGCGCGGAATGAGCAGTTCTTC. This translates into CASGKGARNEQFF.

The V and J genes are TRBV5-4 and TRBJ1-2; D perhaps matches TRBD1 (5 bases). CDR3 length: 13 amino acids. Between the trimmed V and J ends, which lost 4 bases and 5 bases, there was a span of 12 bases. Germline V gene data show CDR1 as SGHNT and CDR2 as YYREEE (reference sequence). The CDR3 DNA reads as TGTGCCAGCAGCCTTGGACATATTTATGGCTACACCTTC. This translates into CASSLGHIYGYTF. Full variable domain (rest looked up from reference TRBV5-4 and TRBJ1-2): ETGVTQSPTHLIKTRGQQVTLRCSSQSGHNTVSWYQQALGQGPQFIFQYYREEENGRGNFPPRFSGLQFPNYSSELNVNALELDDSALYLCASSLGHIYGYTFGSGTRLTVV.

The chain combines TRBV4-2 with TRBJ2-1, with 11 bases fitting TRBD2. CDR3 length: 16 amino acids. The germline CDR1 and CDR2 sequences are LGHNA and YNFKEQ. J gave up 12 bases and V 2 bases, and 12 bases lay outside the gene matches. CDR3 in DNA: TGTGCCAGCAGCCAACTACTAGCGGGAGAAGGGGGGGGGCAGTTCTTC. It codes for CASSQLLAGEGGGQFF.

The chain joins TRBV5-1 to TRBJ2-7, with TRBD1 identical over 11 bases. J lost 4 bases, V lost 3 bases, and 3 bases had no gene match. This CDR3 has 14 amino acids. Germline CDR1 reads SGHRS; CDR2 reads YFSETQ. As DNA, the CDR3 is TGCGCCAGCAGCTCGGACAGGGGGCTTTACGAGCAGTACTTC. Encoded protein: CASSSDRGLYEQYF.

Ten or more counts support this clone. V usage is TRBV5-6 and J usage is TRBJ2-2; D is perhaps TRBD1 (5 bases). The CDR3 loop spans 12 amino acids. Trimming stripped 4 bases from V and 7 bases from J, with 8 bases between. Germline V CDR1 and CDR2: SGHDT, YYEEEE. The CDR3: CASSQGIGELFF. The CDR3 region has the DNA TGTGCCAGCAGCCAGGGTATCGGGGAGCTGTTTTTT. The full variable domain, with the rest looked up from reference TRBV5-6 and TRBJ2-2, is DAGVTQSPTHLIKTRGQQVTLRCSPKSGHDTVSWYQQALGQGPQFIFQYYEEEERQRGNFPDRFSGHQFPNYSSELNVNALLLGDSALYLCASSQGIGELFFGEGSRLTVL.

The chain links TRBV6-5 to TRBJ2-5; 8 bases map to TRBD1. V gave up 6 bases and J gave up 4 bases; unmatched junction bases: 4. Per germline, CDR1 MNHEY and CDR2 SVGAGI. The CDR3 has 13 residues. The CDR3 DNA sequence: TGTGCCAGCAGATGGACAGGGAGAGAGACCCAGTACTTC. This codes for CASRWTGRETQYF.

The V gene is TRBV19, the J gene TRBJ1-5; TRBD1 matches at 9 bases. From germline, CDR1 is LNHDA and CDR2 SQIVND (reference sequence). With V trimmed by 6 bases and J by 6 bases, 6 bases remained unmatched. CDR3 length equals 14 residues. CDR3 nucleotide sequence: TGTGCCAGTAGCACTGGACAGGGGCTTCAGCCCCAGCATTTT. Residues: CASSTGQGLQPQHF.

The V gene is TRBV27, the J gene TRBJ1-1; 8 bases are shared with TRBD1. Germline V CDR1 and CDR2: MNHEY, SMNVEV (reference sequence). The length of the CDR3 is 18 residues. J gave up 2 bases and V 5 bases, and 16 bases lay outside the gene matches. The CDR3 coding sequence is TGTGCCAGCAGTGCCAGATTCGACAGCAGGGGGCAAAACACTGAAGCTTTCTTT. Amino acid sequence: CASSARFDSRGQNTEAFF.

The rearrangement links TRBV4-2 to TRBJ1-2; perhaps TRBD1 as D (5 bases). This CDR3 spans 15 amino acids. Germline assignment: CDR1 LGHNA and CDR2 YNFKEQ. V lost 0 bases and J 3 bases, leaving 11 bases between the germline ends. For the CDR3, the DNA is TGTGCCAGCAGCCAAGATACGGGGGGAGACTATGGCTACACCTTC. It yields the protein CASSQDTGGDYGYTF.

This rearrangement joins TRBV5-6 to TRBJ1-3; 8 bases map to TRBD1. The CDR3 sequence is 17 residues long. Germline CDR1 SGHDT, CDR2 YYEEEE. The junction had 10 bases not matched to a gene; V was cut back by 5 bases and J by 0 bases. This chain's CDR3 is CASSPGQGYFSGNTIYF. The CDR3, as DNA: TGTGCCAGCAGTCCCGGACAGGGCTATTTCTCTGGAAACACCATATATTTT.

The CDR3 sequence is CASSPVRSRGSNEQFF. The CDR3 DNA reads as TGTGCCAGCAGTCCAGTACGTTCCAGGGGGAGCAATGAGCAGTTCTTC. J is TRBJ2-1 and V is TRBV13; 7 bases are a match to TRBD1. The junction had 14 bases not matched to a gene; V was cut back by 6 bases and J by 6 bases. CDR3 length: 16 amino acids. Germline V lookup: CDR1 PRHDT, CDR2 FYEKMQ (reference sequence).

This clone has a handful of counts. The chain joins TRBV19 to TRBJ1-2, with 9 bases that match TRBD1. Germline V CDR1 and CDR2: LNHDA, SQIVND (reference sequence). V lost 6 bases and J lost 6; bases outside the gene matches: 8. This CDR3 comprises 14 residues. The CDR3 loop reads CASSRPGTGNGYTF. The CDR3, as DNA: TGTGCCAGTAGCCGACCCGGGACAGGGAATGGCTACACCTTC.

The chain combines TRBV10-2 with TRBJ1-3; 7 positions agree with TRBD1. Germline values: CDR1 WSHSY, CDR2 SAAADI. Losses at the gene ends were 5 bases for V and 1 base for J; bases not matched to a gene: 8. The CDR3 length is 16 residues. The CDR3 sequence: CASSRGTDNSGNTIYF. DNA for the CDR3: TGCGCCAGCAGTCGAGGGACAGATAATTCTGGAAACACCATATATTTT.

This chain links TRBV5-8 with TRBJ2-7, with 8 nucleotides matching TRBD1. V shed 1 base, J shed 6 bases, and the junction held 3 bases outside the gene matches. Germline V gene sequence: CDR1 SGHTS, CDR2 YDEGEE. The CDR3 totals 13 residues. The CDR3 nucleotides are TGTGCCAGCAGCTTGAGGGACAGGAGCGAGCAGTACTTC. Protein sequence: CASSLRDRSEQYF.

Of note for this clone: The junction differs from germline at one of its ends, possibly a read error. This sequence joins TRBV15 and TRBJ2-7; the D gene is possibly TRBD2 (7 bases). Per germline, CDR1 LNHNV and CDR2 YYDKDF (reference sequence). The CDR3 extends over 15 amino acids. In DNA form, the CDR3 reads TGTGCCACCATCAGAGCCGGGGGAGGGGGCTACGAGCAGTACTTC. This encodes CATIRAGGGGYEQYF.

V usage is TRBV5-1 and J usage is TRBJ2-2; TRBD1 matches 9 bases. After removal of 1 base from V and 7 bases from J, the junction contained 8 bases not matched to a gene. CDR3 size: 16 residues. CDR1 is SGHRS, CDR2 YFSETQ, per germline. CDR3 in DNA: TGCGCCAGCAGCTTGACCGGGACAGGGCAGGTCGGGGAGCTGTTTTTT. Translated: CASSLTGTGQVGELFF.

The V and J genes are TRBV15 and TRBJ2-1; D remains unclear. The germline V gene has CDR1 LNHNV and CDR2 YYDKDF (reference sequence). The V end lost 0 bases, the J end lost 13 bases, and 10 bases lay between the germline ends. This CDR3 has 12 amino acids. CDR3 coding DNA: TGTGCCACCAGCAGAGATTTTAGATTCCAGTTCTTC. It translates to CATSRDFRFQFF.

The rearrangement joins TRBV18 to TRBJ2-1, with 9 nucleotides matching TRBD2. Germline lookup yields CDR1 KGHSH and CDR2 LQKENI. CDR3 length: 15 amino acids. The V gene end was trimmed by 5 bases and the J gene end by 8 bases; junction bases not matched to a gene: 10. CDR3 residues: CASSSEGLAVDEQFF. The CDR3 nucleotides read TGTGCCAGCTCATCAGAGGGACTAGCAGTTGATGAGCAGTTCTTC.

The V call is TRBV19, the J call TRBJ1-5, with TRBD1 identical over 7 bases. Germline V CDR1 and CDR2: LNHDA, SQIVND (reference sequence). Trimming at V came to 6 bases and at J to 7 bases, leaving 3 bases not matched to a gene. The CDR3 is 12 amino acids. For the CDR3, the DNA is TGTGCCAGTAGGACAGGGCGACAGCCCCAGCATTTT. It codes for CASRTGRQPQHF.

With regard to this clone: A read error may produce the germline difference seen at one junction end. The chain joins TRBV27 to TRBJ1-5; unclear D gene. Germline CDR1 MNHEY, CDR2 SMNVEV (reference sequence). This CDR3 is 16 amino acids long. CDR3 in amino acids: CASSLSAATSNQPQNF. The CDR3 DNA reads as TGTGCCAGCAGTTTATCGGCGGCTACGAGCAATCAGCCCCAGAATTTT.

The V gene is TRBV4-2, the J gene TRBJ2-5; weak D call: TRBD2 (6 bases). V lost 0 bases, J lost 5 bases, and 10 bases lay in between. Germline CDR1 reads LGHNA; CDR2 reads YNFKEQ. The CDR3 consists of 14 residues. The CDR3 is CASSQESGRETQYF. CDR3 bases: TGTGCCAGCAGCCAAGAATCAGGGAGGGAGACCCAGTACTTC.

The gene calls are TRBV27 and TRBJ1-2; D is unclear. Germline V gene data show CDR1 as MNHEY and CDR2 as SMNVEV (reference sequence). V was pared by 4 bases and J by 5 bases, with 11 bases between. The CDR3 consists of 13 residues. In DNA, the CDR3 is TGTGCCAGCAGTTCCTCCACGGGGTATGGCTACACCTTC. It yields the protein CASSSSTGYGYTF.

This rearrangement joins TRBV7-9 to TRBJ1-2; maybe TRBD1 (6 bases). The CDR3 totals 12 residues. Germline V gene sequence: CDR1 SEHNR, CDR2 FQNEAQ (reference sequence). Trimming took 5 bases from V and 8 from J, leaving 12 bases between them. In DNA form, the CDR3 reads TGTGCCAGCAGCCCCACGGGGGGCGGCTACACCTTC. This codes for CASSPTGGGYTF.

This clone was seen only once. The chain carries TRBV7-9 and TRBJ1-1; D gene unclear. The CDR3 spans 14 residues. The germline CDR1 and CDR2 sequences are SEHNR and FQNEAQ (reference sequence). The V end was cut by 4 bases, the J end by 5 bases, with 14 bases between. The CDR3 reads CASSSSPGWTEAFF. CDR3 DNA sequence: TGTGCCAGCAGCTCTAGCCCCGGATGGACTGAAGCTTTCTTT.